The 11 T cell receptor beta chains in this list originate from one sample, sequenced in a study of T cell clonality in common variable immunodeficiency. Sequencing was performed with immunoSEQ multiplex PCR; in TCRdb, only in-frame clones are kept and a portion is missing. The repertoire consists of about 44,000 clones, none detected only once. Source material: peripheral blood mononuclear cells. Receptor source: a person aged 18 to 69 in good health.

The table lists this clone with many counts. The read terminates 3 residues before the CDR3 end, so the remaining end is supplied by the germline J gene. The gene calls are TRBV6-4 and TRBJ1-2; 10 nucleotides line up with TRBD1. The CDR3 extends over 15 amino acids. V lost 6 bases, J lost 0 bases, and 4 bases stayed unmatched. The germline V gene encodes CDR1 MRHNA and CDR2 SNTAGT. The CDR3 reads CASRRGQGANYGYTF. The covered CDR3 bases are TGTGCCAGCAGACGAGGACAGGGGGCTAACTATGGC.

The table lists this clone with many counts. The read finishes 3 residues shy of the CDR3 end, and the germline J gene is used to complete it. The chain links TRBV5-4 to TRBJ2-7; D remains ambiguous. Per germline, CDR1 SGHNT and CDR2 YYREEE (reference sequence). CDR3 length: 14 amino acids. V lost 4 bases to trimming and J lost 0 bases, with 11 bases between them. The CDR3 loop is CASSPYSSSYEQYF. The CDR3 DNA, read in part, is TGTGCCAGCAGCCCCTACAGCAGCTCCTACGAG. Looking up the rest from reference TRBV5-4 and TRBJ2-7 gives the full variable domain: ETGVTQSPTHLIKTRGQQVTLRCSSQSGHNTVSWYQQALGQGPQFIFQYYREEENGRGNFPPRFSGLQFPNYSSELNVNALELDDSALYLCASSPYSSSYEQYFGPGTRLTVT.

This clone was observed a few times. The read ends 3 residues early relative to the CDR3; the germline J gene fills the gap. The chain links TRBV19 to TRBJ2-7, with 8 bases identical to TRBD1. The germline CDR1 and CDR2 sequences are LNHDA and SQIVND (reference sequence). Germline trimming cut 6 bases from V and 3 bases from J; bases unmatched to any gene: 13. The CDR3 runs 16 residues. The CDR3 is CASSPSHRTGSYEQYF. Incomplete CDR3 DNA: TGTGCCAGTAGCCCTAGTCACAGGACAGGGAGCTACGAG.

At least ten counts were recorded for this clone. The read is 3 residues too short to cover the CDR3 end, so that end is filled in from the germline J gene. V gene TRBV20-1 combines with J gene TRBJ1-2, with 11 bases lining up with TRBD1. V trimming: 3 bases; J trimming: 5 bases; junction bases outside the gene matches: 5. CDR1 is DFQATT and CDR2 is SNEGSKA in the germline V gene (reference sequence). There are 14 residues in the CDR3. The CDR3 is CSASGQGARYGYTF. The sequenced CDR3 bases are TGCAGTGCTAGCGGACAGGGGGCTAGGTATGGC.

This clone was found many times. The read gets to within 3 residues of the CDR3 end, and the germline J gene fills in the rest. The rearrangement joins TRBV2 to TRBJ2-1; the match to TRBD2 covers 9 bases. V was clipped by 4 bases and J by 3 bases; unmatched bases: 10. CDR3 length: 17 residues. Germline V gene sequence: CDR1 SNHLY, CDR2 FYNNEI. The sequenced CDR3 bases are TGTGCCAGCAGTGCAACGCTGACTAGCGGCAACTACAATGAG. Translating gives CASSATLTSGNYNE. The entire CDR3 is CASSATLTSGNYNEQFF.

At least ten counts were recorded for this clone. The read terminates 3 residues before the CDR3 end, so the remaining end is supplied by the germline J gene. The genes are TRBV14 and TRBJ2-7; weak D call: TRBD2 (5 bases). V shed 1 base and J shed 1 base, with 11 bases lying between them. Looked up from germline, CDR1 is SGHDN and CDR2 is FVKESK. CDR3 length equals 15 residues. The CDR3 bases that were read are TGTGCCAGCAGCCAAGGCCCCGGGGAATCCTACGAG. Translated, it gives CASSQGPGESYE. The complete CDR3 reads CASSQGPGESYEQYF.

This clone has ten or more counts. The CDR3 end is not reached by the read, which stops 3 residues before it; the germline J gene fills it in. The V call is TRBV20-1, the J call TRBJ2-1; 8 positions match TRBD1. CDR3 size: 13 residues. Germline V gives CDR1 DFQATT, CDR2 SNEGSKA (reference sequence). V trimming: 0 bases; J trimming: 7 bases; junction bases outside the gene matches: 2. CDR3 bases read: TGCAGTGCTAGAGAGTGGACAGGGAATGAG. Translating gives CSAREWTGNE. The full CDR3 reads CSAREWTGNEQFF.

The table lists this clone with many counts. CDR3 DNA, as far as it was read: TGCGCCAGCAGTGACGGGGGACCCCAGTGGGATACG. This codes for CASSDGGPQWDT. The entire CDR3 is CASSDGGPQWDTQYF. J is TRBJ2-3 and V is TRBV10-1; D may be TRBD2 (6 bases). The read gets to within 3 residues of the CDR3 end, and the germline J gene fills in the rest. V lost 3 bases, J lost 6 bases, and 16 bases lay in between. Germline loops: CDR1 WNHNN, CDR2 SYGVQD (reference sequence). This CDR3 comprises 15 residues.

Concerning this clone itself: The CDR3 goes on 3 residues after the read ends, and that part is filled in from the germline J gene. The V and J genes are TRBV19 and TRBJ2-1; 13 nucleotides line up with TRBD2. The V and J ends lost 6 bases and 7 bases, in that order; junction bases with no gene match: 9. The CDR3 length is 16 residues. Germline V gene lookup returns CDR1 LNHDA and CDR2 SQIVND (reference sequence). CDR3 protein: CASRRTSGSAGNEQFF. The sequenced part of the CDR3 DNA is TGTGCCAGTAGACGGACTAGCGGGAGTGCCGGGAATGAG.

This clone was recorded many times. Incomplete CDR3 DNA: TGTGCCAGCAGCTCTCCTCTAGCGGGGGGGTCAGATACG. Amino acids: CASSSPLAGGSDT. The whole CDR3 is CASSSPLAGGSDTQYF. This chain joins TRBV5-4 and TRBJ2-3; TRBD2 matches at 12 bases. The DNA ends 3 residues before the CDR3 does, and the rest of the CDR3 is filled in from the germline J gene. Germline V lookup: CDR1 SGHNT, CDR2 YYREEE (reference sequence). This CDR3 spans 16 amino acids. Trimming took 3 bases from V and 4 from J; bases not matched to a gene: 6.

This clone was found many times. The CDR3 end lies 3 residues beyond the end of the read and is filled in from the germline J gene. J is TRBJ1-2 and V is TRBV29-1, with D possibly TRBD1 on 6 matching bases. Trimming took 1 base from V and 3 from J, leaving 12 bases between them. The CDR3 extends over 14 amino acids. Germline V gives CDR1 SQVTM, CDR2 ANQGSEA. The DNA read from the CDR3 is TGCAGCGTTGAAGGGGGGGGGCTGGACTATGGC. Protein: CSVEGGGLDYG. The whole CDR3 protein is CSVEGGGLDYGYTF. Full variable domain (outside the CDR3, taken from reference TRBV29-1 and TRBJ1-2): SAVISQKPSRDICQRGTSLTIQCQVDSQVTMMFWYRQQPGQSLTLIATANQGSEATYESGFVIDKFPISRPNLTFSTLTVSNMSPEDSSIYLCSVEGGGLDYGYTFGSGTRLTVV.